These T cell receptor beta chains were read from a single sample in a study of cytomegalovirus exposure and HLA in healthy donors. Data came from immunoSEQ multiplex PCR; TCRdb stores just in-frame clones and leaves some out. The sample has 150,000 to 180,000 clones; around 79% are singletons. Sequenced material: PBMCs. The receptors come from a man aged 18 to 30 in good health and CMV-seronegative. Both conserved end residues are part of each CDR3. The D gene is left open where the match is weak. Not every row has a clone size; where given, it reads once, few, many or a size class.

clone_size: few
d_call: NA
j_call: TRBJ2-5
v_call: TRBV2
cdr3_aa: CASSERDQETQYF
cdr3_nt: TGTGCCAGCAGTGAGCGGGACCAAGAGACCCAGTACTTC

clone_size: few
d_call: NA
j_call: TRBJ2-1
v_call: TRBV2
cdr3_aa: CASSEALLAGSDNEQFF
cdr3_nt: TGTGCCAGCAGTGAAGCGCTTCTGGCGGGGAGCGACAATGAGCAGTTCTTC

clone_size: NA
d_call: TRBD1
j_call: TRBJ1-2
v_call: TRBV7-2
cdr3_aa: CASSPAFGTDYGYTF
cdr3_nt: TGTGCCAGCAGCCCGGCCTTCGGGACAGACTATGGCTACACCTTC

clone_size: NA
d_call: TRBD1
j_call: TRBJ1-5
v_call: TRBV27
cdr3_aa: CASSPGTGSGSNQPQHF
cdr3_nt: TGTGCCAGCAGTCCCGGGACAGGGAGTGGGAGCAATCAGCCCCAGCATTTT

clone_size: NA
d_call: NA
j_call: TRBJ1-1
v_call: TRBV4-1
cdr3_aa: CASSQAIGGVNTEAFF
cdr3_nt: TGCGCCAGCAGCCAAGCGATCGGGGGAGTGAACACTGAAGCTTTCTTT

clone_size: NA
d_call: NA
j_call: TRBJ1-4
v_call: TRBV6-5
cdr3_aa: CASSYRDTTPTKLFF
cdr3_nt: TGTGCCAGCAGTTACCGGGACACAACCCCAACAAAACTGTTTTTT

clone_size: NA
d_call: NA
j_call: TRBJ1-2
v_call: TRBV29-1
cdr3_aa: CSVEPGNYGYTF
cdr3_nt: TGCAGCGTTGAACCCGGGAACTATGGCTACACCTTC

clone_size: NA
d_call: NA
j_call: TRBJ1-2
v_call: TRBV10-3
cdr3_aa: CAISDGQNYGYTF
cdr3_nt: TGTGCCATCAGTGATGGACAAAACTATGGCTACACCTTC

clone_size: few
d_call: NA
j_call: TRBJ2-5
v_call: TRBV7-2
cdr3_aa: CASSWGGRGETQYF
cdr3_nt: TGTGCCAGCAGCTGGGGGGGGCGCGGAGAGACCCAGTACTTC

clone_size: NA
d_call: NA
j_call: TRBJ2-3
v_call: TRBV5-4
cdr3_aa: CASSVGTRLDTQYF
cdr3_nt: TGTGCCAGCAGCGTCGGGACTCGGCTAGATACGCAGTATTTT

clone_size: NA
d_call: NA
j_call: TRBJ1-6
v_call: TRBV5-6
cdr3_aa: CASSFGTTSGTPLHF
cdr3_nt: TGTGCCAGCAGCTTCGGGACAACGTCCGGGACACCCCTCCACTTT

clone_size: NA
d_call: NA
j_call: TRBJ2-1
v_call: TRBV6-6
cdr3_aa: CASQGYSYNEQFF
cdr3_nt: TGTGCCAGTCAGGGGTATTCCTACAATGAGCAGTTCTTC

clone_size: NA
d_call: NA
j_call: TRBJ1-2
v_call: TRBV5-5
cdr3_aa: CASSSGQYGYTF
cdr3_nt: TGTGCCAGCAGTTCGGGACAATACGGCTACACCTTC

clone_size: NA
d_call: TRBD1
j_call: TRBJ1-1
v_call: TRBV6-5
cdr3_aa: CASSFLDRAHTEAFF
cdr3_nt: TGTGCCAGCAGTTTCTTGGACAGGGCCCACACTGAAGCTTTCTTT

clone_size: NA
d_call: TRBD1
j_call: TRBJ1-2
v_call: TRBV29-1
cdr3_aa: CSVDRVPIGYTF
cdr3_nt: TGCAGCGTGGACAGGGTTCCAATAGGCTACACCTTC

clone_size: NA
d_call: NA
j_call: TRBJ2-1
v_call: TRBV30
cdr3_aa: CAWGGWETSSYNEQFF
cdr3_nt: TGTGCCTGGGGGGGGTGGGAGACAAGCTCCTACAATGAGCAGTTCTTC

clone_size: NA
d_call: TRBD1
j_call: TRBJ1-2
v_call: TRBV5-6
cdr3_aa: CASSVGTADGYTF
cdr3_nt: TGTGCCAGCAGCGTCGGGACAGCGGATGGCTACACCTTC

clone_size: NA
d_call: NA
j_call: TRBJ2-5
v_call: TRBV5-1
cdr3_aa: CASRTATGSGETQYF
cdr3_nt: TGCGCCAGCAGGACTGCTACAGGGAGCGGAGAGACCCAGTACTTC

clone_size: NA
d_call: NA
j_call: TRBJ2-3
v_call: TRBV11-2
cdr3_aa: CASRRNSTDTQYF
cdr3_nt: TGTGCCAGCAGGAGGAATAGCACAGATACGCAGTATTTT

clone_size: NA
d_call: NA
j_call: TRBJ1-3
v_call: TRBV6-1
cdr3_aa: CASVWAGGNTIYF
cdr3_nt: TGTGCCAGCGTTTGGGCAGGGGGAAACACCATATATTTT

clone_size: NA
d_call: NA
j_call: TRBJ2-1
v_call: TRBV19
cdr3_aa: CASSMGSSSYNEQFF
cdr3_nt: TGTGCCAGTAGTATGGGTTCTAGCTCCTACAATGAGCAGTTCTTC

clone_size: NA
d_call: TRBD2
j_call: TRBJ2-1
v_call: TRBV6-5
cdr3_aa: CASSHKSGGAGEQFF
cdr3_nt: TGTGCCAGCAGCCACAAGAGCGGGGGGGCGGGTGAGCAGTTCTTC

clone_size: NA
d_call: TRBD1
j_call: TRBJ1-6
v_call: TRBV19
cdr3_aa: CASSILGQENNSPLHF
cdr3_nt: TGTGCCAGTAGTATTTTAGGACAGGAGAATAATTCACCCCTCCACTTT

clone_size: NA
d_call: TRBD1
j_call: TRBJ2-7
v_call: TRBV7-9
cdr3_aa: CASSGPGQENYEQYF
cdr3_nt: TGTGCCAGCAGTGGACCGGGACAGGAGAATTACGAGCAGTACTTC

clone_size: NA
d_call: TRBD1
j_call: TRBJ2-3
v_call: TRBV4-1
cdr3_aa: CASSPQGTVTDTQYF
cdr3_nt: TGCGCCAGCAGCCCTCAGGGGACAGTCACAGATACGCAGTATTTT

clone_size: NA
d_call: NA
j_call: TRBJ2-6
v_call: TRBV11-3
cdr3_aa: CASSPTTGVGANGLTF
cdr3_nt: TGTGCCAGCAGCCCAACTACAGGAGTTGGGGCCAACGGCCTGACTTTC

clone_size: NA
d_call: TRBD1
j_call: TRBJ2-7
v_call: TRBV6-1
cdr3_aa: CASSEAQGAYEQYF
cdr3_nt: TGTGCCAGCAGTGAAGCGCAGGGGGCCTACGAGCAGTACTTC

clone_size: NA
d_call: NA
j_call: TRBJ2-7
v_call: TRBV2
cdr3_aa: CASITLDEQYF
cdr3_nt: TGTGCCAGCATCACTCTGGACGAGCAGTACTTC

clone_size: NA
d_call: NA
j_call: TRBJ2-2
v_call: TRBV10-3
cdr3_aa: CASSEASGGTGELFF
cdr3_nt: TGTGCCAGCAGTGAAGCGTCCGGGGGCACCGGGGAGCTGTTTTTT

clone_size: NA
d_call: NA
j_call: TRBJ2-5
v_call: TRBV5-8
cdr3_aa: CASSLNRVGIGGQETQYF
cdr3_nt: TGTGCCAGCAGCTTGAACAGGGTGGGGATTGGTGGCCAAGAGACCCAGTACTTC

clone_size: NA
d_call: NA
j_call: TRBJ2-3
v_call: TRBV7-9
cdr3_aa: CASSSRPGGADTQYF
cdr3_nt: TGTGCCAGCAGCTCCCGCCCCGGCGGGGCGGATACGCAGTATTTT

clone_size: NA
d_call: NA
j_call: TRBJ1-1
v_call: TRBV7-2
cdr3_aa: CASSLTGNTEAFF
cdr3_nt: TGTGCCAGCAGCCTGACAGGGAACACTGAAGCTTTCTTT

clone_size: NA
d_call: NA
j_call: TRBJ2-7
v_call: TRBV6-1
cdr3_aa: CASSPITSYEQYF
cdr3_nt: TGTGCCAGCAGTCCTATAACCTCCTACGAGCAGTACTTC

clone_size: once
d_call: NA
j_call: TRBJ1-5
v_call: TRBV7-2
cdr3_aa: CASSPNRIAQHF
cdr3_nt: TGTGCCAGCAGCCCCAACAGGATCGCCCAGCATTTT

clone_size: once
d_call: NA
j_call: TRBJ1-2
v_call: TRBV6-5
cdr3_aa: CASTQGVNGYTF
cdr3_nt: TGTGCCAGCACTCAAGGGGTGAATGGCTACACCTTC

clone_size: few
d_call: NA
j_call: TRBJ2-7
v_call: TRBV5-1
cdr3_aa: CASSRPGGEPYEQYF
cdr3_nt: TGCGCCAGCAGCCGCCCTGGCGGGGAACCCTACGAGCAGTACTTC

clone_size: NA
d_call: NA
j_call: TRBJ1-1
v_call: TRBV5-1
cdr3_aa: CASSTDSRAFF
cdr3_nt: TGCGCCAGCAGCACCGACTCCCGGGCTTTCTTT

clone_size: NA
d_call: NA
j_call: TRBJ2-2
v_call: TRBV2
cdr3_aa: CASTFWREQGELFF
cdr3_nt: TGTGCCAGCACCTTTTGGAGAGAACAAGGGGAGCTGTTTTTT

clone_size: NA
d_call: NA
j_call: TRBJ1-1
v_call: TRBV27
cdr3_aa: CASSLGQNTEAFF
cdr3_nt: TGTGCCAGCAGCTTGGGACAGAACACTGAAGCTTTCTTT

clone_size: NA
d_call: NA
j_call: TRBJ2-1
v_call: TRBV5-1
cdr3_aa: CASSMIDGLYNEQFF
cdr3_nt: TGCGCCAGCAGCATGATCGACGGACTATACAATGAGCAGTTCTTC

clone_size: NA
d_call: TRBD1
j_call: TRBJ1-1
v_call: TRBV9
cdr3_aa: CASSGGTGLFVTEAFF
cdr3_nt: TGTGCCAGCAGCGGGGGGACAGGGTTGTTTGTCACTGAAGCTTTCTTT

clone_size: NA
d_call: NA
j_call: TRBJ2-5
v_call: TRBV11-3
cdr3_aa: CASSLGVGARQETQYF
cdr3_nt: TGTGCCAGCAGCTTAGGGGTGGGGGCGCGGCAAGAGACCCAGTACTTC

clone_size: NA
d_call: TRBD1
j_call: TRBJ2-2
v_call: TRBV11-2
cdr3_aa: CASSSDRDRGTGELFF
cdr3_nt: TGTGCCAGCAGCTCAGACAGGGATCGCGGCACCGGGGAGCTGTTTTTT

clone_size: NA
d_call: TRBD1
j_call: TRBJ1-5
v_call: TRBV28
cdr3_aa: CASSSGGQPQHF
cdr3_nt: TGTGCCAGCAGTTCAGGGGGTCAGCCCCAGCATTTT

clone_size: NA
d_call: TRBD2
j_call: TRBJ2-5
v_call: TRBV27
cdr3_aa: CASSLGGEAGGQETQYF
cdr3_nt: TGTGCCAGCAGTTTGGGAGGAGAGGCGGGGGGCCAAGAGACCCAGTACTTC

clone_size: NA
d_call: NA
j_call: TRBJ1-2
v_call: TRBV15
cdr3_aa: CATSREGLPTYGYTF
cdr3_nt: TGTGCCACCAGCAGGGAGGGCCTACCCACCTATGGCTACACCTTC

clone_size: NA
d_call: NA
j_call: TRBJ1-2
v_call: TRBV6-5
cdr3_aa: CASSYSPPIANYGYTF
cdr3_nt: TGTGCCAGCAGTTACTCCCCGCCTATAGCTAACTATGGCTACACCTTC

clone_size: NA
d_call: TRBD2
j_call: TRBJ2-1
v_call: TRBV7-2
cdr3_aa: CASSSLAGTQRNEQFF
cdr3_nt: TGTGCCAGCAGCTCCTTAGCGGGGACGCAGCGCAATGAGCAGTTCTTC

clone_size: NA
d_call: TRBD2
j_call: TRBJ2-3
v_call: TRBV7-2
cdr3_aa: CASSLGWRASGGRTDTQYF
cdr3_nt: TGTGCCAGCAGCTTAGGCTGGAGGGCTAGCGGGGGGCGCACAGATACGCAGTATTTT

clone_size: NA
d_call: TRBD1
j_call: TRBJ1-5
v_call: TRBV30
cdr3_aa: CAWSPDRFTSRNQPQHF
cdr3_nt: TGTGCCTGGAGCCCGGACAGGTTCACATCCAGGAATCAGCCCCAGCATTTT

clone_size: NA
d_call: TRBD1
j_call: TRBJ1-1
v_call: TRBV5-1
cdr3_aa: CASSTGQGASEAFF
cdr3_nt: TGCGCCAGCAGCACCGGACAGGGGGCCTCTGAAGCTTTCTTT

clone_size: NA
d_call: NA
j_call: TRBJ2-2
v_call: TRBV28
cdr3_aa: CASLGGPTGELFF
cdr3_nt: TGTGCCAGCCTCGGAGGCCCCACCGGGGAGCTGTTTTTT

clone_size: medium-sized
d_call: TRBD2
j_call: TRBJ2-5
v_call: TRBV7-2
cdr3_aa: CASSLASGGPETQYF
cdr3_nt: TGTGCCAGCAGCTTAGCTTCGGGGGGGCCGGAGACCCAGTACTTC

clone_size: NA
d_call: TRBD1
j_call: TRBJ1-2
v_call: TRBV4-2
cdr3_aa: CASSQGDRGGYGYTF
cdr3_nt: TGTGCCAGCAGCCAAGGGGACAGGGGAGGGTATGGCTACACCTTC

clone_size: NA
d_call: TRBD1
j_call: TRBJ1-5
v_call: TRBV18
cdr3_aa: CASSGQGLKPQHF
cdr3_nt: TGTGCCAGCTCGGGACAGGGTCTGAAGCCCCAGCATTTT